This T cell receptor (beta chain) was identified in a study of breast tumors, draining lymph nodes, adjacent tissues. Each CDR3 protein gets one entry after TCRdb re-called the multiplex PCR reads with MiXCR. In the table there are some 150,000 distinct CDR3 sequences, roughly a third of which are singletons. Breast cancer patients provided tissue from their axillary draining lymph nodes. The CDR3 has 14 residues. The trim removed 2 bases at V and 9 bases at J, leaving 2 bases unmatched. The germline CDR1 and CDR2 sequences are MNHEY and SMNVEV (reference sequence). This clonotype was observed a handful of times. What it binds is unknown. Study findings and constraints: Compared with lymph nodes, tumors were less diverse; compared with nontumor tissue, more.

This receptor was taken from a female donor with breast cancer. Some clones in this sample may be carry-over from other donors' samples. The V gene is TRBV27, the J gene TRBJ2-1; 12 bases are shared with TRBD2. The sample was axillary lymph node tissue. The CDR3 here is CASSLASGGAEQFF. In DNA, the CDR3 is TGTGCCAGCAGTTTAGCTAGCGGGGGGGCTGAGCAGTTCTTC.